This T cell receptor (beta chain) was sequenced in a study of blood T cell repertoires in COVID-19. Background on the study: Some COVID-19 samples were acute and others convalescent; all came from the United States, Italy and Spain. PBMCs, B-cell-depleted T cells, or T cells provided the cDNA or gDNA that made up the material.

The J segment lost 3 bases and the V segment lost 6 bases, leaving 13 bases of the junction unmatched. Per the germline V gene, CDR1 is MDHEN and CDR2 is SYDVKM. The CDR3 loop spans 17 amino acids. The repertoire was sequenced with immunoSEQ multiplex PCR; TCRdb's copy has only in-frame clones and lacks some. Of around 130,000 clones detected, 60% to 80% appear once; the ten largest clones hold approximately 7.9%. This receptor was taken from a human donor in a cohort sampled during active COVID-19. The chain recombines TRBV28 with TRBJ1-5, with 8 bases fitting TRBD1. The sequenced sample consisted of peripheral blood. In nucleotides, the CDR3 is TGTGCCAGCAGCGAGAGTTCAGCAGGGGGCAACAATCAGCCCCAGCATTTT. Amino acid sequence: CASSESSAGGNNQPQHF.